The text below deals with one T cell receptor (beta chain). Its antigen is unknown. It has no much larger one-base neighbor in the sample; base qualities were not kept. The collaborating institutions used their own protocols to collect whole blood in K2EDTA tubes. For TCRbeta analysis, collaborators shipped samples in one of three forms: frozen whole blood, isolated PBMCs, or DNA extracted from either of those sample types. The data derive from a study of blood T cell repertoires in COVID-19 (dated by TCRdb to the early 2020s). With respect to the entire study: The collaborator samples originated in the United States, Italy and Spain and spanned the acute and convalescent phases of COVID-19. Sample metadata almost always included a de-identified subject ID, COVID-19 status, age in years and sex. The dataset comprised deeply sampled blood TCRbeta repertoires from subjects exposed to, actively infected with, or recovered from COVID-19. Where available, HLA class I and class II types were obtained from metadata supplied by the sample provider rather than from assay-based typing. The samples were drawn from two sources: the first 160 participants of the ongoing ImmuneRACE study, and 950 to 1,500 subjects contributed by 6 global collaborators. The material from the prospective study consisted of cDNA or gDNA derived from T cells, B-cell-depleted T cells, or PBMCs. The repertoires were released in a freely available public database intended as a resource for research on the immune response to SARS-CoV-2.

Findings and caveats that apply to the study as a whole: The quantity of clinical and demographic metadata differed by source and by participant and was supplied without curation.

The CDR3 covers 13 residues, taking in both the cysteine and the phenylalanine. Kept here is only the CDR3 DNA, which spans 39 bases and is read in frame from base 1. CDR1 SEHNR and CDR2 FQNEAQ were looked up in the germline V gene (reference sequence). The V and J ends are trimmed by 2 bases and 5 bases, leaving 9 bases between them. TCRbeta CDR3 regions were amplified from genomic DNA using the immunoSEQ Assay, a bias-controlled multiplex PCR. In the source study's methods: Within the assay, amplification of reference gene primers was used to estimate how many nucleated cells each sample contained. To quantify the absolute abundance of each unique TCRbeta CDR3 rearrangement, sequence reads were collapsed and filtered. Productive Simpson clonality was computed per sample as the square root of Simpson's diversity index over productive rearrangements. Held by TCRdb, this immuneACCESS table contains in-frame sequences only and omits some clones. Under half of the omission traces to an unresolved V gene where checked; the cause of the rest is unknown. D and trimming come from the DNA, and the V and J calls and clone size come from that table. For this sample the table gives over 85,000 clones, of which roughly 87% were detected only once. The ten largest clones add up to roughly 5% of the sample.

Sample: peripheral blood. The origin of this receptor is a human donor in a cohort sampled during active COVID-19. The sequence is built from TRBV7-9 and TRBJ2-5, with no reliable assignment of the D segment. The DNA sequence is given as TGTGCCAGCAGCTTAAGAGTCCGGGAGACCCAGTACTTC. It is translated as CASSLRVRETQYF.